One T cell receptor beta chain is described in this entry. There is no known antigen for this receptor. One base away there is no much larger clone; base qualities are not given. The sample originates from a study of T cell responses to AZD1222 COVID-19 vaccine (dated by TCRdb to the early 2020s). For context, the study as a whole: AZD1222 recipients given second doses at about 4 weeks or at about 12 weeks were pooled, since spike-specific TCR depth and breadth were not found to differ between the two schedules. A total of over 230 trial participants underwent TCR sequencing, of whom about 210 received two doses of AZD1222 and some 26 received two doses of the MenACWY control vaccine. Trial participants were enrolled by age into 18-55, 56-69 and 70-plus year subgroups, with approximately 160, 26 and 62 TCR-sequenced participants respectively.

Overall results and qualifications from the work: In the small 56-69-year group, the increase in depth fell short of significance, most likely because of low power. After two AZD1222 doses, spike-specific TCR breadth and depth were significantly higher than at day 0 and than in MenACWY recipients. Because no day 14 peak-response samples were available, the repertoires could be characterized only after the peak T cell response. The vaccine-associated CD4 TCRs covered the entire spike protein, and the dominant responses fell in regions 160-218 and 743-854. Most participants were white British and females outnumbered males, and the authors suggested that clonal diversity may have been underestimated. Conclusions about previously exposed vaccinees are limited, since just a handful of AZD1222 recipients were seropositive for SARS-CoV-2 at baseline. Nearly half of unique spike-specific TCRs reportedly recognized epitopes outside regions mutated in the B.1.351 and B.1.1.7 variants.

The sample's time point label, in plain terms: baseline before first vaccination. The vaccinee samples were drawn from two UK trials, COV001 and COV002, one of which was a single-blind randomized controlled phase 2/3 trial testing AZD1222 (ChAdOx1 nCoV-19) in healthy adults. Trial participant PBMC samples were collected at day 0 and day 28 after the second dose for TCRbeta chain sequencing. CDR1 and CDR2 were assigned from the germline V gene as SNHLY and FYNNEI. V is cut by 6 bases and J by 2 bases, and the space between the germline ends is 11 bases. The cysteine opens and the phenylalanine closes a CDR3 of 13 amino acids. Here the CDR3 DNA is all that survives: 39 bases in frame from base 1. The CDR3 regions of human TCRbeta chains were subjected to immunosequencing. As for how the authors treated the data: Repertoire TCRs were matched against a reference library of SARS-CoV-2-specific TCRs generated with the MIRA antigen-specificity platform. Breadth was defined as the fraction of unique TCRs that were SARS-CoV-2-associated. Depth was defined as the fraction of total T cells that were SARS-CoV-2-associated. Each spike-specific TCR was assigned to its reactive spike region and to a CD4 or CD8 class using the MIRA data. Log10-transformed breadth and depth values were compared by one-way ANOVA with Sidak's multiple comparisons tests. The table comes from immuneACCESS by way of TCRdb, which keeps in-frame sequences with V and J called. Part of the clones is missing from these tables; in studies checked, under half for an unresolved V gene and the rest for unknown reasons. V, J and clone size are those of that table, while D and trimming were read from the DNA. Counted in this sample were 170,000 or so clones; 90% of them appeared once. The ten largest clones capture 1.5% of the sample.

Material: peripheral blood, obtained on day 0 of AZD1222 vaccination. Here the chain combines TRBV2 and TRBJ2-7, with the D gene possibly TRBD1 or TRBD2, each one fitting 5 bases. This clonotype originated in an adult in good health. The sequence in DNA is TGTGCCAGCAGAAGGGACGGGACCTACGAGCAGTACTTC. This translates into CASRRDGTYEQYF.